The rows below give T cell receptor beta chains drawn from one sample of a study of blood T cell repertoires in COVID-19. Generated by immunoSEQ multiplex PCR, the TCRdb table keeps only in-frame clones and is missing some. This table has a few hundred thousand clones, around 86% appearing once. Sequenced sample: PBMCs or T cells enriched from blood (not recorded which). These receptors were taken from a woman aged 50 to 60 who had recovered from COVID-19. Both conserved end residues are part of each CDR3. The D gene is left open where the match is weak. Some rows have no size entry. The others give once, few or many, or a class for an expanded clone.

>TRBV10-3|TRBJ1-2|.|few
TGTGCCATCAGTGAGTCCCCCGGGTTCTATGGCTACACCTTC
CAISESPGFYGYTF
>TRBV7-2|TRBJ1-3|TRBD1|.
TGTGCCAGCAGACAGGGGACAGGAAACACCATATATTTT
CASRQGTGNTIYF
>TRBV6-5|TRBJ2-7|TRBD1|.
TGTGCCAGCAGTAAAACCGGGACAGGGATCGACGAGCAGTACTTC
CASSKTGTGIDEQYF
>TRBV9|TRBJ1-5|TRBD1|.
TGTGCCAGCAGCGTAGGGGACAGTAGCAATCAGCCCCAGCATTTT
CASSVGDSSNQPQHF
>TRBV28|TRBJ1-6|.|.
TGTGCCAGCAGTTCGGGGGGTGGTTCACCCCTCCACTTT
CASSSGGGSPLHF
>TRBV29-1|TRBJ1-2|.|.
TGCAGCGTTGCTGGGGGCCCCTATGGCTACACCTTC
CSVAGGPYGYTF
>TRBV2|TRBJ1-2|.|.
TGTGCCAGCAGTGACCGAGCGGGCAGTGGGGGCTACACCTTC
CASSDRAGSGGYTF
>TRBV5-4|TRBJ2-1|.|.
TGTGCCAGCAGCTTGGTTCTAGAACACAATGAGCAGTTCTTC
CASSLVLEHNEQFF
>TRBV9|TRBJ2-1|TRBD2|.
TGTGCCAGCAGCGCCCCGCGGGGGGTTAGCGGGAGGTTCGAGCAGTTCTTC
CASSAPRGVSGRFEQFF
>TRBV6-5|TRBJ2-2|.|.
TGTGCCACCGGAGCCCGTGCCCCCGGGGAGCTGTTTTTT
CATGARAPGELFF
>TRBV28|TRBJ1-4|.|.
TGTGCCAGCAGCCCCACAGGGTCGGGTAATGAAAAACTGTTTTTT
CASSPTGSGNEKLFF
>TRBV18|TRBJ1-1|TRBD1|.
TGTGCCAGCTCACTGAGGGACAGGGGGTGGGCTGAAGCTTTCTTT
CASSLRDRGWAEAFF
>TRBV7-9|TRBJ2-5|TRBD1|.
TGTGCCAGCAGCTTGACAGGGGGAGCAGAGACCCAGTACTTC
CASSLTGGAETQYF
>TRBV3-1/TRBV3-2|TRBJ2-5|.|.
TGTGCCAGCAGCCAAGAAGGAGGGGTCGAGACCCAGTACTTC
CASSQEGGVETQYF
>TRBV18|TRBJ2-2|TRBD2|.
TGTGCCAGCTCACCTCTAGCGGGAGTTGCTGGGGAGCTGTTTTTT
CASSPLAGVAGELFF
>TRBV5-5|TRBJ2-1|.|.
TGTGCCAGCAGCTTGAGTGGACAGAACTACAATGAGCAGTTCTTC
CASSLSGQNYNEQFF
>TRBV29-1|TRBJ2-5|TRBD2|.
TGCAGCGCGGGACTAGCGGGAGGGGGGACCCAGTACTTC
CSAGLAGGGTQYF
>TRBV2|TRBJ1-1|.|.
TGTGCCAGCAGTGAAGTGGGAGTAGCTTTCTTT
CASSEVGVAFF